A single sample is the source of the 21 T cell receptor beta chains below, sequenced in a study of T cell changes during pregnancy in multiple sclerosis. Measured with immunoSEQ multiplex PCR; TCRdb has only the in-frame clones, and not every one. The sample records 60,000 or so clones, 91% being singletons. Sequenced material: CD4+ T cells from peripheral blood mononuclear cells, taken after pregnancy. Receptor source: a female donor in good health, enrolled as a control in a pregnancy study.

The V and J genes are TRBV6-6 and TRBJ1-5; D gene unclear. Trimming cost V 2 bases and J 5 bases, with 13 bases left between them. Germline values: CDR1 MNHNY, CDR2 SVGAGI (reference sequence). The CDR3 is 15 amino acids. CDR3 amino acids: CASSYPWEWYQPQHF. The CDR3 region has the DNA TGTGCCAGCAGTTACCCATGGGAGTGGTATCAGCCCCAGCATTTT.

The rearrangement uses TRBV19 and TRBJ2-7, with D possibly TRBD2 on 6 matching bases. V was cut by 10 bases and J by 0 bases, with 19 bases left in between. Germline loops: CDR1 LNHDA, CDR2 SQIVND (reference sequence). This CDR3 is 15 amino acids long. The CDR3 DNA sequence: TGTGCCACGCTAAAACGCGGGGACCGCTCCTACGAGCAGTACTTC. Residues: CATLKRGDRSYEQYF.

CDR3 nucleotide sequence: TGTGCCAGCTCACCACCGACGGGGGGTCGGGGAAACACCATATATTTT. It yields the protein CASSPPTGGRGNTIYF. This chain links TRBV18 with TRBJ1-3; possibly TRBD1 for D (5 bases). The CDR3 contains 16 residues. Germline CDR1 is KGHSH and CDR2 is LQKENI. V was pared by 0 bases and J by 4 bases, with 13 bases between.

This chain uses TRBV7-9 with TRBJ1-1, with 7 bases matching TRBD1. With V trimmed by 0 bases and J by 1 base, 5 bases remained unmatched. CDR3 size: 16 residues. The germline V gene has CDR1 SEHNR and CDR2 FQNEAQ (reference sequence). CDR3 bases: TGTGCCAGCAGCTTAGCCTCGACAGGGCCGAACACTGAAGCTTTCTTT. It yields the protein CASSLASTGPNTEAFF.

The chain combines TRBV18 with TRBJ2-2; D ambiguous. The length of the CDR3 is 14 residues. V lost 4 bases to trimming and J lost 5 bases, with 11 bases between them. From germline, CDR1 is KGHSH and CDR2 LQKENI. This CDR3 reads CASSLPGGTGELFF. The CDR3, as DNA: TGTGCCAGCTCACTCCCGGGTGGAACCGGGGAGCTGTTTTTT.

This clone showed up just a few times. The gene calls are TRBV19 and TRBJ1-6, with TRBD1 as a possible D gene (5 bases). The CDR3 runs to 16 residues. V lost 0 bases to trimming and J lost 7 bases, with 13 bases between them. CDR1 LNHDA and CDR2 SQIVND come from the germline V gene (reference sequence). The CDR3 sequence is CASSIDRRVGNSPLHF. The CDR3 coding sequence is TGTGCCAGTAGTATAGACCGCAGGGTAGGGAATTCACCCCTCCACTTT.

The chain has TRBV30 and TRBJ2-5; no reliable D call. V was clipped by 3 bases and J by 1 base, with 6 bases between them. Per germline, CDR1 GTSNPN and CDR2 SVGIG (reference sequence). This CDR3 has 12 amino acids. CDR3 loop: CAWRPGQETQYF. CDR3 nucleotides: TGTGCCTGGAGGCCCGGCCAAGAGACCCAGTACTTC.

The V call is TRBV19, the J call TRBJ1-1, with TRBD1 identical over 9 bases. Germline-derived CDR1 and CDR2 are LNHDA and SQIVND (reference sequence). The CDR3 runs 14 residues. The V gene end was trimmed by 7 bases and the J gene end by 4 bases; junction bases not matched to a gene: 7. CDR3 coding DNA: TGTGCCAGTACTCCGGACAGGGGTCCCACTGAAGCTTTCTTT. Protein: CASTPDRGPTEAFF.

The chain carries TRBV30 and TRBJ2-5, with 9 bases aligning to TRBD1. The J call may be incorrect, as the DNA end agrees better with TRBJ2-7. This CDR3 contains 14 residues. Per germline, CDR1 GTSNPN and CDR2 SVGIG (reference sequence). CDR3 sequence: CAWRRDRVAYEQYF. CDR3 DNA sequence: TGTGCCTGGAGGAGGGACAGGGTGGCCTACGAGCAGTACTTC.

The chain employs TRBV4-3 and TRBJ1-1; D uncertain. The CDR3 length is 14 residues. Germline CDR1 LGHNA, CDR2 YSLEER. V lost 4 bases and J lost 4, with 13 bases in between. The CDR3 is CASSPTSAGTEAFF. The CDR3 DNA reads as TGCGCCAGCAGCCCGACGAGCGCCGGCACTGAAGCTTTCTTT.

The V gene is TRBV7-6, the J gene TRBJ2-5, with D uncertain. Germline CDR1 reads SGHVS; CDR2 reads FNYEAQ. The CDR3 covers 13 residues. V lost 5 bases and J lost 1, with 8 bases in between. The CDR3 protein is CASSLSFQETQYF. Here the CDR3 DNA reads TGTGCCAGCAGCCTCTCCTTCCAAGAGACCCAGTACTTC.

The rearrangement uses TRBV19 and TRBJ1-1; D may be TRBD1 (6 bases). The V gene's germline CDR1 is LNHDA and CDR2 SQIVND (reference sequence). Trimming pared 4 bases from V and 4 bases from J, leaving 13 bases between. The CDR3 covers 14 residues. The CDR3 region has the DNA TGTGCCAGTAGTAACCTGGGGGCTCGCACTGAAGCTTTCTTT. Its translation is CASSNLGARTEAFF.

The chain couples TRBV5-6 to TRBJ1-2; 9 bases fit TRBD1. Germline assignment: CDR1 SGHDT and CDR2 YYEEEE. This CDR3 contains 13 residues. V lost 4 bases and J lost 8; bases outside the gene matches: 6. CDR3 nucleotides: TGTGCCAGCAGCGGCAGACAGGGGGTAGGCTACACCTTC. This translates into CASSGRQGVGYTF.

This clone came up once. The chain recombines TRBV27 with TRBJ2-7; 9 bases match TRBD1. V shed 6 bases and J 3 bases; nucleotides not matched to a gene: 6. The CDR3 length is 14 residues. CDR1 and CDR2 (germline): MNHEY, SMNVEV (reference sequence). For the CDR3, the DNA is TGTGCCAGCAGGTGGACAGGGGCAGGCTACGAGCAGTACTTC. It encodes CASRWTGAGYEQYF.

The V call is TRBV7-2, the J call TRBJ2-5; D remains ambiguous. The CDR3 runs 15 residues. V lost 2 bases to trimming and J lost 5 bases, with 15 bases between them. Germline V gives CDR1 SGHTA, CDR2 FQGNSA. The CDR3 coding sequence is TGTGCCAGCAGCTTATACCAAGCAGGCTCGGAGACCCAGTACTTC. Translated, it gives CASSLYQAGSETQYF.

CDR3 DNA sequence: TGTGCCAGCTGGACAGATCTGACAACTGAAGCTTTCTTT. It yields the protein CASWTDLTTEAFF. This chain joins TRBV6-5 and TRBJ1-1; TRBD1 might be the D (6 bases). With 8 bases removed from V and 5 bases from J, the gap between germline ends came to 15 bases. This CDR3 has 13 amino acids. CDR1 is MNHEY and CDR2 is SVGAGI in the germline V gene.

This chain connects TRBV27 to TRBJ2-1; maybe TRBD2 (8 bases). This CDR3 has 16 amino acids. V lost 2 bases, J lost 10 bases, and 21 bases lay in between. From germline, CDR1 is MNHEY and CDR2 SMNVEV (reference sequence). The CDR3 coding sequence is TGTGCCAGCAGTTTACTCTACGGTAGCGGGGACAGCGAGCAGTTCTTC. It is translated as CASSLLYGSGDSEQFF.

V is TRBV6-5 and J is TRBJ2-5; 11 nucleotides agree with TRBD2. Germline V lookup: CDR1 MNHEY, CDR2 SVGAGI. The CDR3 spans 16 residues. V trimming: 2 bases; J trimming: 2 bases; junction bases outside the gene matches: 4. The CDR3 nucleotides read TGTGCCAGCAGTTACGGGGTAGCGGGGGGGCAAGAGACCCAGTACTTC. Translated, it gives CASSYGVAGGQETQYF.

The rearrangement links TRBV4-3 to TRBJ2-1; no clear D. The V end was cut by 0 bases, the J end by 8 bases, with 11 bases between. The CDR3 length is 14 residues. Germline V gene lookup returns CDR1 LGHNA and CDR2 YSLEER. DNA of the CDR3: TGCGCCAGCAGCCAAGATCTTAACACCCATGAGCAGTTCTTC. This translates into CASSQDLNTHEQFF.

CDR3 bases: TGTGCCAGCAGCTTATCCGTTCAGGGGAAAGAAGCTTTCTTT. Protein: CASSLSVQGKEAFF. This chain joins TRBV7-2 and TRBJ1-1; maybe TRBD1 (6 bases). V was cut by 2 bases and J by 8 bases, with 15 bases left in between. Germline CDR1 reads SGHTA; CDR2 reads FQGNSA. The CDR3 length is 14 residues.

The chain couples TRBV6-5 to TRBJ1-2; 9 bases agree with TRBD1. V shed 6 bases, J shed 3 bases, and the junction held 8 bases outside the gene matches. The CDR3 runs 15 residues. Germline values: CDR1 MNHEY, CDR2 SVGAGI. CDR3 in amino acids: CASSGDREGDYGYTF. DNA of the CDR3: TGTGCCAGCAGCGGGGACAGGGAAGGCGACTATGGCTACACCTTC.